The rows below give T cell receptor beta chains drawn from one sample of a study of graft-versus-host responses after intestinal transplantation. These receptors' antigens are unknown. Profiling relied on immunoSEQ multiplex PCR, and the TCRdb table lists in-frame clones only, not all of them. The table includes some 96,000 clones, roughly 84% detected once. Specimen: unstimulated CD4+ T cells sorted from spleen or lymph node cells, collected before transplant. The receptors here all came from a human donor who was the organ donor for an intestinal transplant. The CDR3 runs from the conserved cysteine through the conserved F or W. D genes are given only for firm matches. The size entry is marked missing in some rows and otherwise reads once, few, many or a size class.

DNA	CDR3	J	V	size	D
TGTGCCACTAACGAGGCCAGGGTGGGTAAAGAGACCCAGTACTTC	CATNEARVGKETQYF	TRBJ2-5	TRBV10-3	once	-
TGTGCCAGCAGTTTATCCAGAACCTTACGAAATGAAAAACTGTTTTTT	CASSLSRTLRNEKLFF	TRBJ1-4	TRBV27	-	-
TGCGCCAGCAGCTCACGGACGGATGGGGAGACCCAGTACTTC	CASSSRTDGETQYF	TRBJ2-5	TRBV5-1	once	-
TGTGCCAGCAGCGACAGCTACAATCAGCCCCAGCATTTT	CASSDSYNQPQHF	TRBJ1-5	TRBV4-2	-	-
TGTGCCAGCCGGACAGACCTCACCGGGGAGCTGTTTTTT	CASRTDLTGELFF	TRBJ2-2	TRBV19	-	-
TGTGCCAGCAGCCGGGACAGAGGGAACACCATATATTTT	CASSRDRGNTIYF	TRBJ1-3	TRBV5-6	-	TRBD1
TGTGCCTGGAGGGAACAGGGGGCAGGTTCACCCCTCCACTTT	CAWREQGAGSPLHF	TRBJ1-6	TRBV30	-	TRBD1
TGTGCCAGCAGCGTCCGGGACTCAAGAGGCTTTGAGCAGTTCTTC	CASSVRDSRGFEQFF	TRBJ2-1	TRBV9	-	-
TGTGCCTCCAAGGGAGGGGGCGCGCGGGGCTACACCTTC	CASKGGGARGYTF	TRBJ1-2	TRBV5-4	-	TRBD1
TGTGCCAGCAGCGAGGGGTTAGGTTTGAACACTGAAGCTTTCTTT	CASSEGLGLNTEAFF	TRBJ1-1	TRBV9	-	-
TGTGCCAGTAGTACCGGGCTAAACTACGAGCAGTACTTC	CASSTGLNYEQYF	TRBJ2-7	TRBV19	-	-
TGTGCCTGGAGACTGGGACAGGGGGGGATGAACACTGAAGCTTTCTTT	CAWRLGQGGMNTEAFF	TRBJ1-1	TRBV30	-	TRBD1
TGTGCCAGCAGCAACCCGGGGACAGGGGGGGCCTACGAGCAGTACTTC	CASSNPGTGGAYEQYF	TRBJ2-7	TRBV5-8	-	TRBD1
TGTGCCAGCAGTGAGGCAGCTTCGACCCGTGAAGCTTTCTTT	CASSEAASTREAFF	TRBJ1-1	TRBV6-1	once	-
TGCGCCAGCAGCCAGGACCGCGGGGGAACAGCAGATACGCAGTATTTT	CASSQDRGGTADTQYF	TRBJ2-3	TRBV4-1	-	TRBD2
TGTGCCAGCAGTGAAGTCCATGCGGGGTGGGGCCCGAACACTGAAGCTTTCTTT	CASSEVHAGWGPNTEAFF	TRBJ1-1	TRBV6-1	-	-
TGTGCCAGCAGTTGGCGGGGGGGAGCGACCTACGAGCAGTACTTC	CASSWRGGATYEQYF	TRBJ2-7	TRBV28	-	TRBD2
TGTGCCAGCAGTTTATCCCGACAGGGCCAGCCCCAGCATTTT	CASSLSRQGQPQHF	TRBJ1-5	TRBV27	once	TRBD1
TGTGCCAGCAGCTACGGACGCGGTGGAAACACCATATATTTT	CASSYGRGGNTIYF	TRBJ1-3	TRBV7-2	few	-
TGTGCCAGCATCTCCGGGACAGGGTATGAAAAACTGTTTTTT	CASISGTGYEKLFF	TRBJ1-4	TRBV28	-	TRBD1
TGTGCCAGCACAAGGGAGGGGACTGAAGCTTTCTTT	CASTREGTEAFF	TRBJ1-1	TRBV7-8	-	-
TGTGCCAGCAGAGGGGGCCGTGCTGAGATCAATGAGCAGTTCTTC	CASRGGRAEINEQFF	TRBJ2-1	TRBV6-1	-	TRBD1
TGTGCCTGGAGACCTGGGGGCTTCTACTCTGGAAACACCATATATTTT	CAWRPGGFYSGNTIYF	TRBJ1-3	TRBV30	-	-
TGTGCCTGGGCACGACAGACCATGAACACTGAAGCTTTCTTT	CAWARQTMNTEAFF	TRBJ1-1	TRBV30	once	-
TGCGCCAGCAGCAAACAAGAGACCCAGTACTTC	CASSKQETQYF	TRBJ2-5	TRBV5-1	-	-
TGTGCCAGCAGCCTCACAGGGGAGGCAACTAATGAAAAACTGTTTTTT	CASSLTGEATNEKLFF	TRBJ1-4	TRBV5-4	-	TRBD1
TGTGCCAGCAGCGGACGAGCGGGTGGTGATACGCAGTATTTT	CASSGRAGGDTQYF	TRBJ2-3	TRBV9	-	-
TGTGCCAGTAGTAAGACAGGGCCTAATGAAAAACTGTTTTTT	CASSKTGPNEKLFF	TRBJ1-4	TRBV19	-	TRBD1
TGTGCCAGCAGCTTGGTGGGCACCCAAGAGACCCAGTACTTC	CASSLVGTQETQYF	TRBJ2-5	TRBV5-4	-	-
TGTGCCAGCAGCTTTAATTTTGTGTCACCCCTCCACTTT	CASSFNFVSPLHF	TRBJ1-6	TRBV11-2	-	-
TGTGCCAGCAGAGTAGACAGTTCACCCCTCCACTTT	CASRVDSSPLHF	TRBJ1-6	TRBV2	-	-
TGTGCCAGCAGGGAACCGGGACAGTCCTATGGCTACACCTTC	CASREPGQSYGYTF	TRBJ1-2	TRBV28	-	TRBD1
TGCGCCAGCAGCCAAGTGCCAGGGACAGGGTCTATCTATGGCTACACCTTC	CASSQVPGTGSIYGYTF	TRBJ1-2	TRBV4-1	-	TRBD1
TGTGCCAGCAGCTTAGATTTCGTGGTGGCTAGCGGGGCCACAGATACGCAGTATTTT	CASSLDFVVASGATDTQYF	TRBJ2-3	TRBV11-2	-	TRBD2
TGTGCCAGCAGTGATCCGGGACAGGGGCTCCCCGGGGAGCTGTTTTTT	CASSDPGQGLPGELFF	TRBJ2-2	TRBV6-1	-	TRBD1
TGTGCCAGCCACCCCACGACAGGGCAGGGCTACACCTTC	CASHPTTGQGYTF	TRBJ1-2	TRBV28	-	TRBD1
TGTGCCAGCAGTACTAACGCGGGGCGGGTAGATGAGCAGTTCTTC	CASSTNAGRVDEQFF	TRBJ2-1	TRBV6-6	-	-
TGTGCCAGCTCACCGACCCGGGGGGTCCTTGGTAGCAATCAGCCCCAGCATTTT	CASSPTRGVLGSNQPQHF	TRBJ1-5	TRBV18	-	-
TGTGCCACCAGCAGAAGTAGCGGGGGGTACAATGAGCAGTTCTTC	CATSRSSGGYNEQFF	TRBJ2-1	TRBV15	-	TRBD2
TGTGCCAGCTCCGTTACGTGGGCTCTTAATCAGCCCCAGCATTTT	CASSVTWALNQPQHF	TRBJ1-5	TRBV6-6	few	-
TGTGCCAGCAGCTTATCTCACCAGGGGGTCCGCGTCACCGGGGAGCTGTTTTTT	CASSLSHQGVRVTGELFF	TRBJ2-2	TRBV7-2	-	TRBD1
TGCGCCTGCCTGAAGCAAGAGACCCAGTACTTC	CACLKQETQYF	TRBJ2-5	TRBV20-1	once	-
TGTGCCAGCAGCGGAAGCTCCTACAATGAGCAGTTCTTC	CASSGSSYNEQFF	TRBJ2-1	TRBV9	-	-
TGCGCCAGCAGCCGGCTGACATGGGGGACAGATACGCAGTATTTT	CASSRLTWGTDTQYF	TRBJ2-3	TRBV5-1	-	-
TGTGCCAGCAGTTCTTCTTGGGGCACAGATACGCAGTATTTT	CASSSSWGTDTQYF	TRBJ2-3	TRBV6-5	-	-
TGTGCCAGCAGCTTAGGTGGAGCGAACACTGAAGCTTTCTTT	CASSLGGANTEAFF	TRBJ1-1	TRBV11-3	-	-
TGTGCCTCCAAAAGAGGGGCAGGCAGCTCTGGGGCCAACGTCCTGACTTTC	CASKRGAGSSGANVLTF	TRBJ2-6	TRBV30	-	-
TGCGCCAGCAGCTTGGTTGGGGGGGGCGAGACCCAGTACTTC	CASSLVGGGETQYF	TRBJ2-5	TRBV5-1	-	-